This TCR beta chain is drawn from a study of shared clonotypes between healthy human individuals. For the study at large: Donor ages ranged 18 to 49 years: a couple of women, a few men. CD8 memory received one plate per donor, CD8 naive two, CD4 memory three and CD4 naive three.

Overall study results and limits: The rarefaction results pointed to incomplete sorted-subset sequencing despite large depth.

Only in-frame clones appear in the TCRdb table, and some are missing; sequencing was by immunoSEQ multiplex PCR. The sample includes around 2.3 million clones, 90% to 96% of them seen just once. Trimming removed 2 bases from V and 5 bases from J, with 18 bases in between. This CDR3 contains 16 residues. Germline V gene lookup returns CDR1 SEHNR and CDR2 FQNEAQ (reference sequence). Worth noting for this clone: Its cognate antigen is unknown.

The TCR comes from a man between 18 and 29 years old in good health. Sequenced material: naive CD4+ T cells sorted from blood. Subset reported: CD45RA+ positively selected. This chain joins TRBV7-9 and TRBJ2-5, with D tentatively TRBD1 (5 bases). In DNA, the CDR3 is TGTGCCAGCAGCTTATATTTAGGGGCCCTGCCGGAGACCCAGTACTTC. Its translation: CASSLYLGALPETQYF.